These 18 T cell receptor beta chains originate from one sample sequenced in a study of CD8+ T cells in alopecia areata. After isolation, RNA underwent reverse transcription to generate cDNA as the sequencing template. Measured with immunoSEQ multiplex PCR; TCRdb has only the in-frame clones, and not every one. The sample comprises over 120,000 clones, roughly 53% of which are singletons, and under 8% rests with the top ten. The starting material was CD4+ T cells sorted from blood, obtained at week 0. These receptors were taken from a human donor with alopecia areata.

The chain combines TRBV5-1 with TRBJ2-3; no definite D call. Germline CDR1 is SGHRS and CDR2 is YFSETQ. V lost 3 bases and J 2 bases, leaving 13 bases between the germline ends. The CDR3 has 15 residues. The CDR3 nucleotides read TGCGCCAGCAGCTCCTCACCCGGAAACACAGATACGCAGTATTTT. Translating gives CASSSSPGNTDTQYF. Supplemented by reference TRBV5-1 and TRBJ2-3, the full variable domain reads KAGVTQTPRYLIKTRGQQVTLSCSPISGHRSVSWYQQTPGQGLQFLFEYFSETQRNKGNFPGRFSGRQFSNSRSEMNVSTLELGDSALYLCASSSSPGNTDTQYFGPGTRLTVL.

The CDR3 sequence is CSVYDRAYEQYF. The CDR3 DNA follows: TGCAGCGTCTATGACAGAGCCTACGAGCAGTACTTC. The chain is built from TRBV29-1 and TRBJ2-7; TRBD1 is a possible D gene (5 bases). The CDR3 is 12 residues long. The germline V and J ends were trimmed by 6 bases and 2 bases, with 11 bases remaining between them. CDR1 SQVTM and CDR2 ANQGSEA come from the germline V gene.

This clone was seen a few times. The rearrangement links TRBV4-3 to TRBJ2-2, with D unresolved. Germline V gene data show CDR1 as LGHNA and CDR2 as YSLEER. The CDR3 totals 15 residues. The ends were cut back, 4 bases at V and 6 bases at J, with 15 bases in the middle. CDR3: CASSLRKALPGELFF. The CDR3, as DNA: TGCGCCAGCAGCCTCAGGAAGGCCCTTCCCGGGGAGCTGTTTTTT.

CDR3 DNA sequence: TGTGCCTCCTCGACAGGGTTAGATCAGCCCCAGCATTTT. It encodes CASSTGLDQPQHF. This chain uses TRBV30 with TRBJ1-5; 7 bases are shared with TRBD1. CDR3 length equals 13 residues. Germline V gives CDR1 GTSNPN, CDR2 SVGIG (reference sequence). J lost 5 bases, V lost 7 bases, and 8 bases had no gene match.

The chain recombines TRBV29-1 with TRBJ2-7, with D perhaps TRBD1 (6 bases). CDR3 length: 12 residues. Trimming took off 7 bases at V and 2 bases at J, with 12 bases between the two ends. From germline, CDR1 is SQVTM and CDR2 ANQGSEA. CDR3 residues: CSALDSTYEQYF. The DNA for the CDR3 is TGCAGCGCCCTGGACAGCACCTACGAGCAGTACTTC.

The chain employs TRBV25-1 and TRBJ1-1; no clear D gene. The V gene's germline CDR1 is MGHDK and CDR2 SYGVNS. The CDR3 contains 14 residues. V was pared by 3 bases and J by 0 bases, with 8 bases between. The CDR3 reads CASSDWGVNTEAFF. CDR3 DNA sequence: TGTGCCAGCAGTGATTGGGGAGTGAACACTGAAGCTTTCTTT.

The chain couples TRBV29-1 to TRBJ1-2; TRBD1 matches at 7 bases. Germline loops: CDR1 SQVTM, CDR2 ANQGSEA. The trim removed 7 bases at V and 5 bases at J, leaving 7 bases unmatched. The length of the CDR3 is 12 residues. DNA of the CDR3: TGCAGCGCCGGGGGACAGCCTTATGGCTACACCTTC. It yields the protein CSAGGQPYGYTF. Full variable domain (missing parts from reference TRBV29-1 and TRBJ1-2): SAVISQKPSRDICQRGTSLTIQCQVDSQVTMMFWYRQQPGQSLTLIATANQGSEATYESGFVIDKFPISRPNLTFSTLTVSNMSPEDSSIYLCSAGGQPYGYTFGSGTRLTVV.

The chain is built from TRBV5-6 and TRBJ2-1; TRBD2 matches at 9 bases. Per the germline V gene, CDR1 is SGHDT and CDR2 is YYEEEE. The CDR3 is made up of 16 amino acids. V dropped 4 bases and J dropped 5; count of bases not matched to a gene: 10. DNA of the CDR3: TGTGCCAGCAGCCCAATAGCGGGGGTACTCCACAATGAGCAGTTCTTC. It is translated as CASSPIAGVLHNEQFF.

The sample holds a few counts of this clone. The J gene is TRBJ2-7, the V gene TRBV11-2; D may correspond to TRBD1 or TRBD2 (5 bases each). The ends were cut back, 3 bases at V and 4 bases at J, with 19 bases in the middle. Germline V gives CDR1 SGHAT, CDR2 FQNNGV. CDR3 length equals 16 residues. The CDR3 sequence is CASSLIGHRGTYEQYF. As DNA, the CDR3 is TGTGCCAGCAGCTTGATCGGACATCGGGGAACTTACGAGCAGTACTTC. Variable domain in full (rest from reference TRBV11-2 and TRBJ2-7): EAGVAQSPRYKIIEKRQSVAFWCNPISGHATLYWYQQILGQGPKLLIQFQNNGVVDDSQLPKDRFSAERLKGVDSTLKIQPAKLEDSAVYLCASSLIGHRGTYEQYFGPGTRLTVT.

The chain combines TRBV29-1 with TRBJ1-1, with D maybe TRBD1 (6 bases). Trimming removed 3 bases from V and 2 bases from J, with 10 bases in between. CDR3 size: 13 residues. From germline, CDR1 is SQVTM and CDR2 ANQGSEA. CDR3 nucleotide sequence: TGCAGCGTTGAGGGGGCGGGAAACACTGAAGCTTTCTTT. Translation: CSVEGAGNTEAFF.

This clone was picked up a small number of times. The V and J genes are TRBV23-1 and TRBJ1-1; 10 bases are a match to TRBD1. TRBV23-1 falls under the ORF class, with uncertain function. After removal of 4 bases from V and 5 bases from J, the junction contained 4 bases not matched to a gene. This CDR3 has 14 residues. CDR3 nucleotide sequence: TGCGCCAGCAGTCCCGGGACAGGGGAGACTGAAGCTTTCTTT. Its protein product is CASSPGTGETEAFF.

CDR3 nucleotides: TGTGCCAGCAGCCAAGGGACAGGGGGCAACACTGAAGCTTTCTTT. Protein: CASSQGTGGNTEAFF. This sequence joins TRBV4-2 and TRBJ1-1; 11 bases are a match to TRBD1. Trimming took 1 base from V and 2 from J; bases not matched to a gene: 0. This CDR3 has 15 residues. Per germline, CDR1 LGHNA and CDR2 YNFKEQ.

The gene calls are TRBV7-2 and TRBJ2-7, with 8 bases aligning to TRBD1. V dropped 5 bases and J dropped 4; count of bases not matched to a gene: 4. The CDR3 totals 13 residues. Germline lookup yields CDR1 SGHTA and CDR2 FQGNSA. CDR3 DNA sequence: TGTGCCAGCAGCCGGACAGGGAATTACGAGCAGTACTTC. This gives the protein CASSRTGNYEQYF.

This chain joins TRBV5-8 and TRBJ2-3, with TRBD2 identical over 8 bases. With V trimmed by 7 bases and J by 2 bases, 6 bases remained unmatched. Germline values: CDR1 SGHTS, CDR2 YDEGEE. The CDR3 totals 14 residues. Here the CDR3 reads CASFSGAITDTQYF. The CDR3 nucleotides are TGTGCCAGCTTTAGCGGGGCGATCACAGATACGCAGTATTTT.

CDR3 nucleotides: TGTGCCAGCAGCTACGGACTCAAAGAGACCCAGTACTTC. Translating it yields CASSYGLKETQYF. V usage is TRBV9 and J usage is TRBJ2-5; TRBD2 might be the D (5 bases). Germline values: CDR1 SGDLS, CDR2 YYNGEE. CDR3 length: 13 amino acids. Trimming left V 4 bases short and J 3 bases short, with 10 bases between.

The CDR3 DNA reads TGTGCCAGTAGGAAGGGGACAGCGAACACTGAAGCTTTCTTT. Encoded protein: CASRKGTANTEAFF. This chain connects TRBV19 to TRBJ1-1; 7 bases fit TRBD1. The germline V gene has CDR1 LNHDA and CDR2 SQIVND (reference sequence). Losses at the gene ends were 6 bases for V and 1 base for J; bases not matched to a gene: 5. CDR3 length: 14 residues.

The chain joins TRBV7-9 to TRBJ2-7, with D possibly matching TRBD1 (6 bases). The CDR3 has 15 amino acids. V was trimmed by 0 bases and J by 0 bases, leaving 9 bases between them. Germline V CDR1 and CDR2: SEHNR, FQNEAQ (reference sequence). CDR3 in amino acids: CASSLAKGDSYEQYF. The DNA of the CDR3 is TGTGCCAGCAGCTTAGCGAAGGGGGACTCCTACGAGCAGTACTTC.

This clone turned up a few times. This chain uses TRBV30 with TRBJ1-1; D gene unclear. The germline V gene has CDR1 GTSNPN and CDR2 SVGIG (reference sequence). CDR3 length: 13 amino acids. The V end was cut by 5 bases, the J end by 0 bases, with 10 bases between. This CDR3 is CAWEENMNTEAFF. In DNA, the CDR3 is TGTGCCTGGGAAGAGAACATGAACACTGAAGCTTTCTTT.